These 7 T cell receptor beta chains came from one sample sequenced in a study of graft-versus-host responses after intestinal transplantation. Produced via immunoSEQ multiplex PCR; TCRdb's table is partial and in-frame only. This table has about 93,000 clones, roughly 93% appearing once. Antigen specificity for these receptors is unknown. The input for sequencing was unstimulated CD8+ T cells sorted from spleen or lymph node cells, taken before intestinal transplant. The receptors shown here come from a human donor who received an intestinal transplant.

V gene TRBV29-1 combines with J gene TRBJ2-7; no clear D gene. CDR3 length equals 11 residues. Per the germline V gene, CDR1 is SQVTM and CDR2 is ANQGSEA. Trimming pared 5 bases from V and 0 bases from J, leaving 5 bases between. CDR3 loop: CSVLISYEQYF. Written as DNA, the CDR3 is TGCAGCGTTCTTATCTCCTACGAGCAGTACTTC.

The rearrangement uses TRBV27 and TRBJ1-5; TRBD1 agrees at 8 bases. This CDR3 comprises 14 residues. The germline V gene has CDR1 MNHEY and CDR2 SMNVEV (reference sequence). J gave up 7 bases and V 3 bases, and 5 bases lay outside the gene matches. The CDR3 loop is CASSFGTGGQPQHF. CDR3 nucleotide sequence: TGTGCCAGCAGTTTCGGGACAGGCGGACAGCCCCAGCATTTT.

V gene TRBV5-4 combines with J gene TRBJ1-2; possibly TRBD1 for D (5 bases). Germline CDR1 is SGHNT and CDR2 is YYREEE (reference sequence). The CDR3 sequence is 13 residues long. Trimming stripped 0 bases from V and 3 bases from J, with 6 bases between. The CDR3 bases are TGTGCCAGCAGCTTGGAACAGGACTATGGCTACACCTTC. Its translation is CASSLEQDYGYTF.

This chain uses TRBV5-1 with TRBJ1-1; D may be TRBD1 (5 bases). This CDR3 spans 14 amino acids. CDR1 and CDR2 from the germline V gene are SGHRS and YFSETQ. V lost 2 bases and J lost 4, with 12 bases in between. For the CDR3, the DNA is TGCGCCAGCAGCTTCGGGGGAGAGGGCACTGAAGCTTTCTTT. It translates to CASSFGGEGTEAFF.

V gene TRBV6-1 combines with J gene TRBJ2-2, with D possibly being TRBD2 (5 bases). The ends were cut back, 5 bases at V and 4 bases at J, with 11 bases in the middle. The CDR3 length is 14 residues. CDR1 is MNHNS and CDR2 is SASEGT in the germline V gene. The CDR3 DNA follows: TGTGCCAGCAGTCCGGCTAGCAGCACCGGGGAGCTGTTTTTT. Translation: CASSPASSTGELFF.

The V call is TRBV7-7, the J call TRBJ1-1; tentative D call: TRBD1 (6 bases). The CDR3 is made up of 12 amino acids. Trimming took 5 bases from V and 11 from J, leaving 15 bases between them. CDR1 is SSHAT, CDR2 FNYEAQ, per germline (reference sequence). CDR3 nucleotides: TGTGCCAGCAGCGCCTCAGGGGAAATCGCTTTCTTT. It encodes CASSASGEIAFF.

CDR3 DNA: TGTGCCAGCAGCTTATGGGTAGCGGGAGTCGGCGCGAACACCGGGGAGCTGTTTTTT. Its translation is CASSLWVAGVGANTGELFF. This chain uses TRBV7-6 with TRBJ2-2, with TRBD2 identical over 9 bases. V lost 2 bases and J lost 0; bases outside the gene matches: 10. The CDR3 has 19 amino acids. The V gene's germline CDR1 is SGHVS and CDR2 FNYEAQ.